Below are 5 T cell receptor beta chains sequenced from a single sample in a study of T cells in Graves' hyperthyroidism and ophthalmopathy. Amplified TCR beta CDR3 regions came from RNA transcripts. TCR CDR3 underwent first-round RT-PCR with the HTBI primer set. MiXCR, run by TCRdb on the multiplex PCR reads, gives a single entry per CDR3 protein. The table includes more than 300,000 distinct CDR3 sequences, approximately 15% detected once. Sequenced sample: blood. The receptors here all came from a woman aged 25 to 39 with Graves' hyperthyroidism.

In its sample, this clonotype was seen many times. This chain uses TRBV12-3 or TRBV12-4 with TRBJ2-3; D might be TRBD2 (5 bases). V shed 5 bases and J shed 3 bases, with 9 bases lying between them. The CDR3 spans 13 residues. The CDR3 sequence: CASSPRETDTQYF. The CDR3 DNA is TGTGCCAGCAGTCCAAGGGAGACAGATACGCAGTATTTT.

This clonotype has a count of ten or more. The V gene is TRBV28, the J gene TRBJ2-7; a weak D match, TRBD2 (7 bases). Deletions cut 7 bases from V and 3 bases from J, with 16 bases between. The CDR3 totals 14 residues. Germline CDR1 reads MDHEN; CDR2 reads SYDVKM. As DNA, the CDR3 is TGTGCCAGCATCTGGGGGGGGGGCAGCTACGAGCAGTACTTC. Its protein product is CASIWGGGSYEQYF.

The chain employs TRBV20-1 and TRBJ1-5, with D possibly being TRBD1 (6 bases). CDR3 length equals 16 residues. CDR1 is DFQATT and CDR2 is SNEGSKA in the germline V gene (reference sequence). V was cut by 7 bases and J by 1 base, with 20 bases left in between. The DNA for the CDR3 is TGCAGTGTCATACCAAGGGGGGGATTGAGCAATCAGCCCCAGCATTTT. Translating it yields CSVIPRGGLSNQPQHF.

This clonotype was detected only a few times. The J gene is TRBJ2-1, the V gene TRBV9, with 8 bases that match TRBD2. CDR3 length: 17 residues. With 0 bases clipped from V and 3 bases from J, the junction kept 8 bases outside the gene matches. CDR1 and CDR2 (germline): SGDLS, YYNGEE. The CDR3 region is CASSVAPSGSFYNEQFF. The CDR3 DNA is TGTGCCAGCAGCGTAGCCCCGAGCGGGAGCTTCTACAATGAGCAGTTCTTC.

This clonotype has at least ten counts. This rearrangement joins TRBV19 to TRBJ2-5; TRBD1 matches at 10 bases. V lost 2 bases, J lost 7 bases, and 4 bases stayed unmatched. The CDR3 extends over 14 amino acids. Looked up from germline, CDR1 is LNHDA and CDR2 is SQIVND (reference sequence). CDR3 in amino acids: CASSISGQGPTQYF. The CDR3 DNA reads TGTGCCAGTAGTATATCGGGACAGGGGCCGACCCAGTACTTC.